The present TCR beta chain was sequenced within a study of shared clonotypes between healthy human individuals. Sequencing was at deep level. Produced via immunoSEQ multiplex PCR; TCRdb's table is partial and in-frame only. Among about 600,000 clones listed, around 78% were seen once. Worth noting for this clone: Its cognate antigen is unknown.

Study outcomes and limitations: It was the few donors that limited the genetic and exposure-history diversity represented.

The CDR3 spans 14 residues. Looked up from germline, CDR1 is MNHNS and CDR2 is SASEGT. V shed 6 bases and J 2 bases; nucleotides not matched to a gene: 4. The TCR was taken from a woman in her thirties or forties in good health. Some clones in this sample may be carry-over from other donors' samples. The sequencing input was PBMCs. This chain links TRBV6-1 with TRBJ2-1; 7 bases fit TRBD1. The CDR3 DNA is TGTGCCAGCAGGCGACAGGGCGCCTACAATGAGCAGTTCTTC. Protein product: CASRRQGAYNEQFF.